A single sample gave rise to the 17 T cell receptor beta chains below, sequenced in a study of blood T cells in healthy people across ages. A second PCR, run for about 6 to 11 cycles, used a sample-barcoded 5' primer plus a J-beta primer mix. TCRdb independently ran MiXCR on the 5' RACE reads; one entry per CDR3 protein. The sample holds 700,000 to 1,000,000 distinct CDR3 sequences, 44% seen once. Sample: blood. These receptors came from a man aged 55-75 years in good health.

V gene TRBV20-1 combines with J gene TRBJ2-7; 9 bases map to TRBD2. The CDR3 has 15 residues. The V and J ends lost 0 bases and 7 bases, in that order; junction bases with no gene match: 10. Germline V gene data show CDR1 as DFQATT and CDR2 as SNEGSKA (reference sequence). This CDR3 reads CSARDLLGLAGEQYF. CDR3 nucleotide sequence: TGCAGTGCTAGAGATCTTCTCGGGCTAGCGGGGGAGCAGTACTTC.

J is TRBJ2-1 and V is TRBV12-3 or TRBV12-4; perhaps TRBD2 as D (5 bases). CDR3 length: 15 residues. V gave up 7 bases and J gave up 2 bases, with 15 bases separating them. The CDR3: CASTTGRGTYNEQFF. DNA for the CDR3: TGTGCCAGCACCACCGGCCGGGGTACCTACAATGAGCAGTTCTTC.

The rearrangement joins TRBV20-1 to TRBJ2-7, with D maybe TRBD2 (7 bases). With 6 bases removed from V and 2 bases from J, the gap between germline ends came to 14 bases. This CDR3 contains 13 residues. Germline CDR1 is DFQATT and CDR2 is SNEGSKA (reference sequence). This CDR3 reads CSAQGGGTYEQYF. CDR3 DNA: TGCAGTGCCCAGGGAGGGGGGACCTACGAGCAGTACTTC.

V and J are TRBV4-1 and TRBJ2-5, with D unresolved. Trimming took 1 base from V and 0 from J, leaving 12 bases between them. Germline values: CDR1 MGHRA, CDR2 YSYEKL. The CDR3 runs 16 residues. CDR3 sequence reads: CASSQGGLDHQETQYF. The CDR3, as DNA: TGCGCCAGCAGCCAAGGTGGGTTAGACCACCAAGAGACCCAGTACTTC.

This clonotype was seen a handful of times. The chain employs TRBV6-2 or TRBV6-3 and TRBJ2-5, with D uncertain. CDR1 MNHEY and CDR2 SVGEGT come from the germline V gene. V was shortened by 1 base and J by 1 base, with 10 bases between the two germline ends. This CDR3 region has 15 residues. The CDR3 is CASSYYRIRQETQYF. CDR3 coding DNA: TGTGCCAGCAGTTACTACCGGATCCGCCAAGAGACCCAGTACTTC.

The chain carries TRBV20-1 and TRBJ1-6; perhaps TRBD1 as D (5 bases). Germline lookup yields CDR1 DFQATT and CDR2 SNEGSKA (reference sequence). The V end was cut by 6 bases, the J end by 7 bases, with 13 bases between. The CDR3 runs to 13 residues. The CDR3 is CSATGTANSPLHF. For the CDR3, the DNA is TGCAGTGCAACCGGGACGGCGAATTCACCCCTCCACTTT.

The rearrangement uses TRBV20-1 and TRBJ2-5, with 8 positions matching TRBD2. Trimming took 0 bases from V and 5 from J; bases not matched to a gene: 11. From germline, CDR1 is DFQATT and CDR2 SNEGSKA (reference sequence). The CDR3 runs to 16 residues. The chain's CDR3 is CSARDPRIAGRETQYF. CDR3 in DNA: TGCAGTGCTAGAGACCCGAGGATAGCGGGGAGGGAGACCCAGTACTTC.

CDR3 region: CASSLRTGVETQYF. CDR3 DNA: TGCGCCAGCAGCTTGCGGACAGGGGTAGAGACCCAGTACTTC. The chain employs TRBV5-1 and TRBJ2-5, with TRBD1 matching 9 bases. The CDR3 is 14 residues long. Unmatched junction bases numbered 2, after V lost 1 base and J lost 4 bases. Germline-derived CDR1 and CDR2 are SGHRS and YFSETQ.

There are a few counts of this clonotype. This chain links TRBV11-2 with TRBJ2-4; D remains ambiguous. Germline V CDR1 and CDR2: SGHAT, FQNNGV. The CDR3 contains 17 residues. Trimming shortened V by 3 bases and J by 2 bases, and 17 bases separated the two germline ends. CDR3 DNA sequence: TGTGCCAGCAGCTTCTCTCCCCCCGGAAAGACCAAAAACATTCAGTACTTC. It specifies CASSFSPPGKTKNIQYF.

The V call is TRBV20-1, the J call TRBJ2-1; D might be TRBD1 or TRBD2, each matching 6 bases. Trimming left V 2 bases short and J 6 bases short, with 17 bases between. The CDR3 length is 15 residues. The germline V gene has CDR1 DFQATT and CDR2 SNEGSKA (reference sequence). CDR3 residues: CSARFRGRVVNEQFF. CDR3 nucleotide sequence: TGCAGTGCTAGATTTCGGGGGCGAGTCGTCAATGAGCAGTTCTTC.

This chain links TRBV30 with TRBJ2-7, with a possible D match to TRBD1 (6 bases). There are 14 residues in the CDR3. The germline V gene encodes CDR1 GTSNPN and CDR2 SVGIG (reference sequence). Trimming took off 2 bases at V and 10 bases at J, with 21 bases between the two ends. Written as DNA, the CDR3 is TGTGCCTGGAGTCGATCACAGGGTTTGAACACTCAGTACTTC. Amino acids: CAWSRSQGLNTQYF.

The rearrangement uses TRBV6-2 or TRBV6-3 and TRBJ1-5; D gene ambiguous. V dropped 0 bases and J dropped 4 bases, with 7 bases sitting between them. The length of the CDR3 is 14 residues. Looked up from germline, CDR1 is MNHEY and CDR2 is SVGEGT. CDR3: CASSYSGINQPQHF. The DNA of the CDR3 is TGTGCCAGCAGTTACTCCGGGATAAATCAGCCCCAGCATTTT.

The rearrangement joins TRBV18 to TRBJ2-1; D not certain. In germline, CDR1 is KGHSH, CDR2 LQKENI. The CDR3 runs to 13 residues. Trimming removed 2 bases at V and 9 bases at J, with 11 bases between. CDR3 amino acids: CASSPFAVSEQFF. CDR3 coding DNA: TGTGCCAGCTCACCATTCGCTGTTAGTGAGCAGTTCTTC.

This chain uses TRBV7-2 with TRBJ2-1; 8 bases align to TRBD2. V lost 5 bases to trimming and J lost 5 bases; unmatched junction nucleotides: 11. From germline, CDR1 is SGHTA and CDR2 FQGNSA. This CDR3 comprises 16 residues. CDR3 nucleotide sequence: TGTGCCAGCAGCAAAGTTCCGGGACTAGGACACAATGAGCAGTTCTTC. As protein: CASSKVPGLGHNEQFF.

The chain combines TRBV10-3 with TRBJ2-3; the match to TRBD1 covers 10 bases. The CDR3 sequence is 15 residues long. CDR1 is ENHRY and CDR2 is SYGVKD in the germline V gene. V lost 7 bases and J lost 4; bases outside the gene matches: 8. The CDR3 reads CAINAGTGVADTQYF. In DNA, the CDR3 is TGTGCCATCAATGCTGGGACAGGGGTTGCAGATACGCAGTATTTT.

This chain connects TRBV6-5 to TRBJ1-1; 7 bases align to TRBD1. CDR3 length equals 16 residues. CDR1 is MNHEY and CDR2 is SVGAGI in the germline V gene. The V gene end was trimmed by 9 bases and the J gene end by 7 bases; junction bases not matched to a gene: 20. Written as DNA, the CDR3 is TGTGCCAGTACCAGAACTCCAGGGGGAGGACGGAGTGAAGCTTTCTTT. Its protein is CASTRTPGGGRSEAFF.

The V gene is TRBV7-2, the J gene TRBJ1-5; D remains ambiguous. V was trimmed by 4 bases and J by 0 bases, leaving 10 bases between them. CDR3 size: 15 residues. Germline V gives CDR1 SGHTA, CDR2 FQGNSA. The CDR3 nucleotides read TGTGCCAGCAGCTCCCGGGCCTCTAGCAATCAGCCCCAGCATTTT. Translation gives CASSSRASSNQPQHF. Supplemented by reference TRBV7-2 and TRBJ1-5, the full variable domain reads GAGVSQSPSNKVTEKGKDVELRCDPISGHTALYWYRQSLGQGLEFLIYFQGNSAPDKSGLPSDRFSAERTGGSVSTLTIQRTQQEDSAVYLCASSSRASSNQPQHFGDGTRLSIL.